This TCR beta chain was recorded in a study of cytomegalovirus exposure and HLA in healthy donors. Study results and caveats: Fewer N-insertions (relative to the approximately 670-donor mean) were reportedly seen in an Asian-associated ancestry cluster in a later analysis. Among the most significant clusters, several appeared linked to common viral pathogens in a later analysis.

The CDR3 length is 16 residues. Germline V gives CDR1 SGDLS, CDR2 YYNGEE. V lost 0 bases to trimming and J lost 7 bases, with 19 bases between them. In the PCR, 60 Vbeta and 13 Jbeta primers were used. The data were produced by immunoSEQ multiplex PCR, yet TCRdb's version contains in-frame clones alone and is incomplete. This sample carries 130,000 to 150,000 clones, roughly 79% of them seen once, and the ten largest clones take less than 3.5%. About this clone itself: Its antigen is as yet unknown.

V and J are TRBV9 and TRBJ1-2, with D uncertain. The sequence was collected from a male donor in good health and CMV-seronegative. The source material was PBMCs. CDR3 in DNA: TGTGCCAGCAGCGTAGAAGATCCAGGCATGGGCTCTGGCTACACCTTC. Its protein product is CASSVEDPGMGSGYTF.